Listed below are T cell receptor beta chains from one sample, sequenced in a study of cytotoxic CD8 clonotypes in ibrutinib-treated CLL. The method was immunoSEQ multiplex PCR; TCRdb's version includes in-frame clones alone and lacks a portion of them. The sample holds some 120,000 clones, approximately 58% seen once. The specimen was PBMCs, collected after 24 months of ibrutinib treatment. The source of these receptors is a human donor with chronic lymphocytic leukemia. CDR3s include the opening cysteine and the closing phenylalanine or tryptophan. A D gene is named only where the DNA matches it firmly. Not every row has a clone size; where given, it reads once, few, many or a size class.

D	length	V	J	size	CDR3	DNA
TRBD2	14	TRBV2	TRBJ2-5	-	CASSAGTSGETQYF	TGTGCCAGCAGTGCCGGGACTAGCGGGGAGACCCAGTACTTC
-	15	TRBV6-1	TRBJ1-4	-	CASRPLNLMVEKLFF	TGTGCCAGCAGACCCCTAAACCTTATGGTTGAAAAACTGTTTTTT
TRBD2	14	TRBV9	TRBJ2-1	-	CASSEGLHYNEQFF	TGTGCCAGCAGCGAGGGACTACATTACAATGAGCAGTTCTTC
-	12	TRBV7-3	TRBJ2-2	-	CASSAGIGELFF	TGTGCCAGCAGCGCAGGGATTGGGGAGCTGTTTTTT
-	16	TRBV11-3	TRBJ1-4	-	CASSFGTGGTNEKLFF	TGTGCCAGCAGCTTTGGTACAGGCGGGACTAATGAAAAACTGTTTTTT
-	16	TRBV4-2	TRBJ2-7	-	CASSQASGRGFYEQYF	TGTGCCAGCAGCCAAGCCAGCGGCAGGGGCTTCTACGAGCAGTACTTC
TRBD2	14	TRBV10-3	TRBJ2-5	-	CAISFWGGQETQYF	TGTGCCATCAGTTTCTGGGGGGGCCAAGAGACCCAGTACTTC
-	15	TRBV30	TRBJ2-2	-	CAWSVSRQGPGELFF	TGTGCCTGGAGTGTAAGCCGGCAGGGGCCCGGGGAGCTGTTTTTT
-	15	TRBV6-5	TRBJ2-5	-	CASSKGGMTQETQYF	TGTGCCAGCAGCAAGGGCGGGATGACTCAAGAGACCCAGTACTTC
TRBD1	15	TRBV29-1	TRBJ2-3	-	CSVEGRRGLTDTQYF	TGCAGCGTTGAAGGTCGCAGGGGGCTAACTGATACGCAGTATTTT
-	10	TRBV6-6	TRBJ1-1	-	CASKGTEAFF	TGTGCCAGCAAAGGTACTGAAGCTTTCTTT
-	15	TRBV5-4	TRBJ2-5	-	CASSPGGVGWETQYF	TGTGCCAGCAGCCCTGGCGGAGTTGGATGGGAGACCCAGTACTTC
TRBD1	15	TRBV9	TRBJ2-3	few	CASSVMTGHRDTQYF	TGTGCCAGCAGCGTCATGACAGGGCACCGAGATACGCAGTATTTT
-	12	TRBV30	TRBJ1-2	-	CAWSGTAYGYTF	TGTGCCTGGAGTGGGACCGCCTATGGCTACACCTTC
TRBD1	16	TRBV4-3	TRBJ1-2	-	CASSQAETGGFYGYTF	TGCGCCAGCAGCCAAGCTGAGACAGGGGGTTTCTATGGCTACACCTTC
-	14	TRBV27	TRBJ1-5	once	CASSPSGSNQPQHF	TGTGCCAGCAGTCCCTCCGGGAGCAATCAGCCCCAGCATTTT
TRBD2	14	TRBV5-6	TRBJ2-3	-	CASGAGVRPDTQYF	TGTGCCAGTGGAGCGGGGGTACGGCCAGATACGCAGTATTTT
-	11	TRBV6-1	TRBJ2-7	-	CASRESYEQYF	TGTGCCAGCAGGGAGTCCTACGAGCAGTACTTC
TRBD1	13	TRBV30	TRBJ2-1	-	CAFRDRGRDEQFF	TGTGCCTTCCGGGACAGGGGGAGGGATGAGCAGTTCTTC
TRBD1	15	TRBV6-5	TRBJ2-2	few	CASRGTGGYTGELFF	TGTGCCAGCAGGGGGACAGGGGGCTACACCGGGGAGCTGTTTTTT